These T cell receptor beta chains were read from a single sample in a study of blood T cell repertoires in COVID-19. The data were produced by immunoSEQ multiplex PCR, yet TCRdb's version contains in-frame clones alone and is incomplete. The sample has over 150,000 clones, around 86% seen once. The sample taken for sequencing was peripheral blood. The receptor set was obtained from a man in his forties with active or convalescent COVID-19. Each CDR3 is given with its conserved first and last residue. Expanded clones are given a class, and other clones once, few, many or no size at all.

CDR3 length	clone size	V gene	J gene	CDR3 protein
15	-	TRBV3-1/TRBV3-2	TRBJ2-7	CASSQRGVLNYEQYF
16	-	TRBV9	TRBJ2-1	CASSVAAGGSYNEQFF
15	few	TRBV2	TRBJ1-5	CASRLGPGLHQPQHF
15	once	TRBV10-1	TRBJ2-7	CASRDTSGGPYEQYF
13	-	TRBV6-6	TRBJ1-5	CASSIGGWQPQHF
13	-	TRBV7-8	TRBJ1-5	CASSLAGSQPQHF
19	-	TRBV27	TRBJ2-1	CASSLALAGAPSSYNEQFF
16	-	TRBV27	TRBJ1-2	CASSLSGQGVGYGYTF
12	-	TRBV10-3	TRBJ1-2	CAIRQGTGVYTF
15	-	TRBV7-9	TRBJ1-4	CASSPGTATNEKLFF
13	-	TRBV5-6	TRBJ2-2	CASSLAGGGELFF
13	-	TRBV7-2	TRBJ1-3	CASSVNRGNTIYF
17	many	TRBV7-9	TRBJ2-7	CASSSTLKAGSLYEQYF
17	once	TRBV5-1	TRBJ2-6	CASSLEAGHSGANVLTF
18	-	TRBV9	TRBJ2-1	CASSVVRGGAGGYNEQFF
14	once	TRBV7-9	TRBJ1-1	CASSLSGKGTEAFF
12	few	TRBV7-3	TRBJ2-5	CASSSPGGTQYF
13	-	TRBV5-1	TRBJ2-6	CASFETGANVLTF
12	-	TRBV24-1	TRBJ1-1	CATSDLGGAAFF
13	few	TRBV18	TRBJ2-5	CASSPNGQETQYF
15	-	TRBV3-1/TRBV3-2	TRBJ1-2	CASSQDSTPNYGYTF
14	-	TRBV14	TRBJ2-7	CASSQQGHSYEQYF
16	-	TRBV27	TRBJ2-1	CASSLSYQDSYNEQFF
16	-	TRBV13	TRBJ1-1	CASSLGTRGQGTEAFF
14	-	TRBV27	TRBJ1-2	CASSPTVTNYGYTF
11	-	TRBV2	TRBJ2-2	CASSEDRVLFF
15	-	TRBV7-8	TRBJ1-2	CASSLATSSNYGYTF
13	-	TRBV9	TRBJ2-1	CASSPTAAQGQFF
13	-	TRBV12-3/TRBV12-4	TRBJ1-4	CASARAVGEKLFF
11	-	TRBV5-4	TRBJ2-3	CASSDRGSQYF
14	-	TRBV7-9	TRBJ1-4	CASSYVPENEKLFF
13	-	TRBV5-1	TRBJ2-7	CASSLDLVYEQYF
19	once	TRBV21-1	TRBJ2-5	CASSKDVRLAPTLGETQYF
13	-	TRBV5-1	TRBJ2-5	CASSLELAETQYF
14	once	TRBV4-1	TRBJ1-6	CASSQGDRNSPLHF
13	-	TRBV13	TRBJ2-7	CASSLGAYYEQYF